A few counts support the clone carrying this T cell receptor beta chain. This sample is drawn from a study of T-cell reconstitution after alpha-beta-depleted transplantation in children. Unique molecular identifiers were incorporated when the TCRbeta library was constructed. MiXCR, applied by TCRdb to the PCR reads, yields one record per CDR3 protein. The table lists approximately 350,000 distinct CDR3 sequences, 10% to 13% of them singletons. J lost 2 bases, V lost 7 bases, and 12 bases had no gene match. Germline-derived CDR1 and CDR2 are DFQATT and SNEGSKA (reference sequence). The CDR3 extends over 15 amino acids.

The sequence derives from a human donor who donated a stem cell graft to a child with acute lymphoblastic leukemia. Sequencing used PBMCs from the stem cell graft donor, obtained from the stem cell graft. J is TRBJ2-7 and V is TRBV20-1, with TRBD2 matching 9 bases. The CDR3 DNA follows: TGCAGTGTTAGCATAGCGGGAGCGGGTCCCTACGAGCAGTACTTC. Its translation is CSVSIAGAGPYEQYF.